This record looks at one T cell receptor (beta chain) sequence and its context. The antigen remains unidentified. This specimen comes from a study of CXCR3-negative and CXCR3-positive naive CD8 T cells. The CDR3 has 16 amino acids. Study-level points and caveats: TRB CDR3 hydrophobicity was greater in CXCR3-positive naive cells than in CXCR3-negative naive cells.

Naive cells were sorted as CD45RO-, CCR7+, CD27+ and CD95-. Each TRB cDNA library was prepared by 5' RACE (with UMI labels). TCRdb re-called the 5' RACE reads and shows each CDR3 protein once, DNA omitted. Recorded for this sample: some 120,000 distinct CDR3 sequences. Sequences were obtained from naive CXCR3+ CD8+ T cells from blood. Subset noted: CD45RO-CCR7+CD27+CD95- naive CD8+ T cells expressing CXCR3 (TNR3+). The chain is built from TRBV12-3 or TRBV12-4 and TRBJ2-5; TCRdb calls TRBD1, which cannot be checked without DNA. This sequence originates from a human donor in good health. Some clones in this sample may be carry-over from other donors' samples. CDR3 loop: CASSWDWGVKLETQYF.